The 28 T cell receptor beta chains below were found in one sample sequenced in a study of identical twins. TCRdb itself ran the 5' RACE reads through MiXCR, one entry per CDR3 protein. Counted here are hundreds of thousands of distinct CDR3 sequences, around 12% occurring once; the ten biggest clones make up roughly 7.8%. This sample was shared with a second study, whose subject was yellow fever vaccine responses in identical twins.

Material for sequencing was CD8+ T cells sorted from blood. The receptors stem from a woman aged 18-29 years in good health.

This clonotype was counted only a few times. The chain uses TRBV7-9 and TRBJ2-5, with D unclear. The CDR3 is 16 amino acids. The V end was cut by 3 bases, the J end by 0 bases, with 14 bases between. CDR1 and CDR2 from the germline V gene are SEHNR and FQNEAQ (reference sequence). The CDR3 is CASSFIQSLDQETQYF. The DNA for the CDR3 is TGTGCCAGCAGCTTTATCCAGTCGTTGGACCAAGAGACCCAGTACTTC.

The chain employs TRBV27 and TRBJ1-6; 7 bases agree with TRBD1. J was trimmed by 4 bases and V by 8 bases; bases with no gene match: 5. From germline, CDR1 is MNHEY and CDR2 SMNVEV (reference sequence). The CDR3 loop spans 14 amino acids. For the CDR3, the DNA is TGTGCCAGCCGGGACAGAGTATATAATTCACCCCTCCACTTT. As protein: CASRDRVYNSPLHF.

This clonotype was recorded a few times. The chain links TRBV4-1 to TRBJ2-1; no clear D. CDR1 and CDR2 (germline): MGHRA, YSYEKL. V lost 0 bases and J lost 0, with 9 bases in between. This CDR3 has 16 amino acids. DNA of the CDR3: TGCGCCAGCAGCCAAGAGGGCAGGAGCTCCTACAATGAGCAGTTCTTC. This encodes CASSQEGRSSYNEQFF.

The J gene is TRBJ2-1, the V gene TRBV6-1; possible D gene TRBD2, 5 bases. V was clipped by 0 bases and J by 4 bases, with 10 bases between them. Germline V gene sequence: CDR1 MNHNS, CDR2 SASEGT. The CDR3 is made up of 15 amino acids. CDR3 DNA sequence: TGTGCCAGCAGTGAAGCGGGAGCCCCGTACAATGAGCAGTTCTTC. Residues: CASSEAGAPYNEQFF.

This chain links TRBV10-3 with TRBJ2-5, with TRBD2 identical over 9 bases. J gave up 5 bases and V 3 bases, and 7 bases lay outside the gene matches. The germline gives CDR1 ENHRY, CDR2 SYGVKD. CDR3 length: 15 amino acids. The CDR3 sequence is CAISDGLAGPETQYF. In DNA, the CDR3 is TGTGCCATCAGTGATGGGCTAGCGGGGCCGGAGACCCAGTACTTC.

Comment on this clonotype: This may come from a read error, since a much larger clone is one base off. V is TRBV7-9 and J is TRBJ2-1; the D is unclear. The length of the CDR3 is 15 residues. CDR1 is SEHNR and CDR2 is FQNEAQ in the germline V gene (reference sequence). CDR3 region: CASSFSETTYNQQFF. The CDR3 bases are TGTGCCAGCAGCTTCTCGGAGACCACCTACAATCAGCAGTTCTTC.

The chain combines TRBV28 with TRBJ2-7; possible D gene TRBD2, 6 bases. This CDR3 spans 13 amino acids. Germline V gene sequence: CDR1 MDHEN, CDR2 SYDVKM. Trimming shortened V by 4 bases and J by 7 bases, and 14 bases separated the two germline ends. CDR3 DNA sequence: TGTGCCAGCAGTTGGCGGGATGGAGGAGAGCAGTACTTC. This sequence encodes CASSWRDGGEQYF. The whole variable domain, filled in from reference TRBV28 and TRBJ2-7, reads DVKVTQSSRYLVKRTGEKVFLECVQDMDHENMFWYRQDPGLGLRLIYFSYDVKMKEKGDIPEGYSVSREKKERFSLILESASTNQTSMYLCASSWRDGGEQYFGPGTRLTVT.

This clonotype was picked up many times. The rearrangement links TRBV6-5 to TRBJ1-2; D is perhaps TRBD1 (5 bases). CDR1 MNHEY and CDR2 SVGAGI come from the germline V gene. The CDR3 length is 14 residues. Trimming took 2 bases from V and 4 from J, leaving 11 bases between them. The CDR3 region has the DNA TGTGCCAGCAGTTACGCCCCAGGGATCTATGGCTACACCTTC. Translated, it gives CASSYAPGIYGYTF.

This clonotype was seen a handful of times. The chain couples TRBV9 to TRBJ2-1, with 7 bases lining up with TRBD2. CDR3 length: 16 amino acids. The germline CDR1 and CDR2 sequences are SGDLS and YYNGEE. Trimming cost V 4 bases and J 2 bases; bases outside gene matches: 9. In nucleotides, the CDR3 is TGTGCCAGCAGCCCGAGCGGGGTACCCGCCTACAATGAGCAGTTCTTC. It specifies CASSPSGVPAYNEQFF.

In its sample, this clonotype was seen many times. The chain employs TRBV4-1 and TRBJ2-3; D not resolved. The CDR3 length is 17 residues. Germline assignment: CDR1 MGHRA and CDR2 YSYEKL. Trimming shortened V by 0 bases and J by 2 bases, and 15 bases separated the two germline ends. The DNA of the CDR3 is TGCGCCAGCAGCCAAGAAACGGTGGTCTCGAACACAGATACGCAGTATTTT. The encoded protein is CASSQETVVSNTDTQYF.

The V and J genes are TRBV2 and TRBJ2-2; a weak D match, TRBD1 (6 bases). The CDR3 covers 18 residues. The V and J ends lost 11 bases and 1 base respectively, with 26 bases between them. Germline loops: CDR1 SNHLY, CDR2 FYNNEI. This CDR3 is CAFCPRDIAIRNTGELFF. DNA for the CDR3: TGTGCCTTCTGTCCCCGGGACATCGCAATTAGGAACACCGGGGAGCTGTTTTTT.

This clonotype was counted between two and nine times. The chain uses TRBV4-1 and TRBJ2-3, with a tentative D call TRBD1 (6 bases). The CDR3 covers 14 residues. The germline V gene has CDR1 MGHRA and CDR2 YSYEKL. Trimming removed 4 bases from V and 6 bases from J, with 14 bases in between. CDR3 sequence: CASSRSQGTDTQYF. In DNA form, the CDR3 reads TGCGCCAGCAGCCGCTCTCAGGGGACCGATACGCAGTATTTT.

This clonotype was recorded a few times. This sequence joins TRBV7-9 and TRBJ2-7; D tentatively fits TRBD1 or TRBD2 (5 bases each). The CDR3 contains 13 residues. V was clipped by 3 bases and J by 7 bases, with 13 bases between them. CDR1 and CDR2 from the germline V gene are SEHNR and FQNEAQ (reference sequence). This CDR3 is CASSFPGPREQYF. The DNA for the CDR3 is TGTGCCAGCAGCTTCCCGGGACCTCGGGAGCAGTACTTC. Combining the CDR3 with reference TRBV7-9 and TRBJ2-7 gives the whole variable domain DTGVSQNPRHKITKRGQNVTFRCDPISEHNRLYWYRQTLGQGPEFLTYFQNEAQLEKSRLLSDRFSAERPKGSFSTLEIQRTEQGDSAMYLCASSFPGPREQYFGPGTRLTVT.

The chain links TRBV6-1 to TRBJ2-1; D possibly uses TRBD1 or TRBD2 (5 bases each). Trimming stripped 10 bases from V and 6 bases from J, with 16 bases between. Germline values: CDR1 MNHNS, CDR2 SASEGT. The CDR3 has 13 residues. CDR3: CATSGPSRNEQFF. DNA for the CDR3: TGTGCCACCTCGGGACCTTCACGCAATGAGCAGTTCTTC.

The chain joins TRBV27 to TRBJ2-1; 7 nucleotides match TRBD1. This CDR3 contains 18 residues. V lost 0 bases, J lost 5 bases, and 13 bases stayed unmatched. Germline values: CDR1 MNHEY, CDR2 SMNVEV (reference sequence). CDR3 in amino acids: CASSLSGPSQGWHNEQFF. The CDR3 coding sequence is TGTGCCAGCAGTTTATCGGGTCCATCACAGGGGTGGCACAATGAGCAGTTCTTC.

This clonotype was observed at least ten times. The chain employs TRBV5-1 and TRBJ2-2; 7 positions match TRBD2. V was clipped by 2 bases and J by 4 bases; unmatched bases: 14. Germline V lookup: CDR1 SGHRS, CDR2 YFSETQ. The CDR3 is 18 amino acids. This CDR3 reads CASSFPVEGGTITGELFF. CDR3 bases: TGCGCCAGCAGCTTTCCTGTGGAAGGCGGGACTATCACCGGGGAGCTGTTTTTT.

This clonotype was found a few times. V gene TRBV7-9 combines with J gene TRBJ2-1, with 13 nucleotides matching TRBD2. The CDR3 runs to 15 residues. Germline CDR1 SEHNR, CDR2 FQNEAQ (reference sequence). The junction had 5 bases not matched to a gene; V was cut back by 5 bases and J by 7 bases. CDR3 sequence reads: CASSPGTSGENEQFF. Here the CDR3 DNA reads TGTGCCAGCAGCCCCGGGACTAGCGGGGAGAATGAGCAGTTCTTC.

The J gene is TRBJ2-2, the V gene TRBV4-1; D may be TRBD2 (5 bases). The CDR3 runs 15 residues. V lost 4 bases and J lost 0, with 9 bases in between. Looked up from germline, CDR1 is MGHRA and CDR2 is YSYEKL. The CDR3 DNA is TGCGCCAGCAGCCTAGCGTTAGCGAACACCGGGGAGCTGTTTTTT. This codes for CASSLALANTGELFF.

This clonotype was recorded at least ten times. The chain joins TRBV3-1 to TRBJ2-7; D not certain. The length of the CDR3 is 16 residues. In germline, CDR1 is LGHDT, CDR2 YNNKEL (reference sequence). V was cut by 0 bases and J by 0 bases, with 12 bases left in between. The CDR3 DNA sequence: TGTGCCAGCAGCCAAGATAACGGCCACCCCTCCTACGAGCAGTACTTC. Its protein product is CASSQDNGHPSYEQYF.

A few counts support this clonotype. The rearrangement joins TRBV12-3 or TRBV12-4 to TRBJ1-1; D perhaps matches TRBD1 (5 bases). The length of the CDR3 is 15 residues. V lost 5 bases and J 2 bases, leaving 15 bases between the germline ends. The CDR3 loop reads CASSTDQGLNTEAFF. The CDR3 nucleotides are TGTGCCAGCAGTACAGACCAGGGACTTAACACTGAAGCTTTCTTT.

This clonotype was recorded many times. CDR3 sequence (DNA): TGCAGCGTTGAACCGGGACAGGGTGACAATGAGCAGTTCTTC. Translation gives CSVEPGQGDNEQFF. The chain joins TRBV29-1 to TRBJ2-1, with 9 bases that match TRBD1. The CDR3 runs to 14 residues. V lost 2 bases, J lost 5 bases, and 4 bases stayed unmatched. From germline, CDR1 is SQVTM and CDR2 ANQGSEA.

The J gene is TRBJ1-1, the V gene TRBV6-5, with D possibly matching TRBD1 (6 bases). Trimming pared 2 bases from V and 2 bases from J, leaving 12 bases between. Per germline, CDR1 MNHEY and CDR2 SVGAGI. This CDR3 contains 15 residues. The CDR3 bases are TGTGCCAGCAGTTACGGAGGAGGGGGAAACACTGAAGCTTTCTTT. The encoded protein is CASSYGGGGNTEAFF.

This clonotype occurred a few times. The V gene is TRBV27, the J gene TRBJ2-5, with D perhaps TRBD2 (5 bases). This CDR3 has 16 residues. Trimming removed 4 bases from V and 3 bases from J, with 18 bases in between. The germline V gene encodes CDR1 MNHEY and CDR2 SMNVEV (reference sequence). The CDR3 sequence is CASSYRSSVTKETQYF. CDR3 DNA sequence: TGTGCCAGCAGTTATAGGAGTAGCGTCACGAAAGAGACCCAGTACTTC.

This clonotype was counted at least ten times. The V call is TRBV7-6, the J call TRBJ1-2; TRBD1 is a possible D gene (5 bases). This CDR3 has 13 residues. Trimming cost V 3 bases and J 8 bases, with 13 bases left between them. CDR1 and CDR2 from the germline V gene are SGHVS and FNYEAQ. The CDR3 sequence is CASSLQGFNGYTF. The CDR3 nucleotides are TGTGCCAGCAGCTTGCAGGGTTTTAACGGCTACACCTTC. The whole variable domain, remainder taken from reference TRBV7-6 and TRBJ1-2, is GAGVSQSPRYKVTKRGQDVALRCDPISGHVSLYWYRQALGQGPEFLTYFNYEAQQDKSGLPNDRFSAERPEGSISTLTIQRTEQRDSAMYRCASSLQGFNGYTFGSGTRLTVV.

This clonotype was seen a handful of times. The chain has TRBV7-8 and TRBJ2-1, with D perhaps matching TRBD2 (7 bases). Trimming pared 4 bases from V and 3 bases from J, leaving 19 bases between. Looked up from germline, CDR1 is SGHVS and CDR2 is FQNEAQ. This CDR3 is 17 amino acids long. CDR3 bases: TGTGCCAGCAGCTCCCTACCTGGGGGGGCCGGCTACAATGAGCAGTTCTTC. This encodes CASSSLPGGAGYNEQFF. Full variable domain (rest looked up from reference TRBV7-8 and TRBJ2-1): GAGVSQSPRYKVAKRGQDVALRCDPISGHVSLFWYQQALGQGPEFLTYFQNEAQLDKSGLPSDRFFAERPEGSVSTLKIQRTQQEDSAVYLCASSSLPGGAGYNEQFFGPGTRLTVL.

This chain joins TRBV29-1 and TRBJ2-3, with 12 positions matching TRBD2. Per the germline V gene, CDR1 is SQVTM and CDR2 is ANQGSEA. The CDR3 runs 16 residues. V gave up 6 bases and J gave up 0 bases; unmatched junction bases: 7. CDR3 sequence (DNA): TGCAGCGTCGCCGGGACTAGCGGGCGTAGCACAGATACGCAGTATTTT. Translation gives CSVAGTSGRSTDTQYF.

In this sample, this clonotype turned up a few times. The CDR3 DNA reads TGTGCCAGCAAAGGGGCTGCGAATGAGCAGTTCTTC. Translated: CASKGAANEQFF. The chain carries TRBV12-3 or TRBV12-4 and TRBJ2-1, with D tentatively TRBD1 (5 bases). Trimming shortened V by 7 bases and J by 7 bases, and 11 bases separated the two germline ends. The CDR3 has 12 amino acids.

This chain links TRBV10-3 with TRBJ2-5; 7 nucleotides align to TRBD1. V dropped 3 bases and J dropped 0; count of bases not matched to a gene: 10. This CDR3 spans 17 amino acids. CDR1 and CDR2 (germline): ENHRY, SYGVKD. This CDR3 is CAISDESGTVYQETQYF. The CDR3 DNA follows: TGTGCCATCAGTGACGAATCCGGGACAGTATACCAAGAGACCCAGTACTTC.